Following are 23 T cell receptor beta chains from one sample sequenced in a study of naive and memory T cell subsets. Alpha and beta constant region primers primed reverse transcription for blood and skin samples. A single record per CDR3 protein comes from TCRdb applying MiXCR to the 5' RACE reads. The table has over 25,000 distinct CDR3 sequences, around a quarter seen once. Whole-blood samples were more than 2 ml of peripheral blood from healthy adult volunteers. The origin of the receptors is a female donor in good health.

This chain links TRBV29-1 with TRBJ1-2, with 12 bases fitting TRBD1. The CDR3 has 12 residues. Germline CDR1 reads SQVTM; CDR2 reads ANQGSEA. CDR3 DNA: TGCTCGGGACAGGGGGCCTTCTATGGCTACACCTTC. Protein product: CSGQGAFYGYTF.

Judged by abundance, this clonotype is medium-sized. V and J are TRBV29-1 and TRBJ1-5, with D hard to call. Germline V gene sequence: CDR1 SQVTM, CDR2 ANQGSEA. V gave up 7 bases and J gave up 2 bases, with 18 bases separating them. CDR3 length equals 15 residues. In DNA, the CDR3 is TGCAGCGCCGCGGACGGGCTTTTAGGCAATCAGCCCCAGCATTTT. Translating gives CSAADGLLGNQPQHF.

For the CDR3, the DNA is TGTGCCACCGGGTACAATGAGCAGTTCTTC. It encodes CATGYNEQFF. The chain is built from TRBV15 and TRBJ2-1; D unresolved. This CDR3 comprises 10 residues. Trimming removed 8 bases from V and 4 bases from J, with 3 bases in between. The V gene's germline CDR1 is LNHNV and CDR2 YYDKDF (reference sequence). The full variable domain, in which reference TRBV15 and TRBJ2-1 provide the parts outside the CDR3, is DAMVIQNPRYQVTQFGKPVTLSCSQTLNHNVMYWYQQKSSQAPKLLFHYYDKDFNNEADTPDNFQSRRPNTSFCFLDIRSPGLGDTAMYLCATGYNEQFFGPGTRLTVL.

The chain has TRBV20-1 and TRBJ2-6; D unclear. V lost 1 base to trimming and J lost 2 bases, with 0 bases between them. This CDR3 is 12 amino acids long. CDR1 and CDR2 (germline): DFQATT, SNEGSKA (reference sequence). This chain's CDR3 is CSARAGANVLTF. As DNA, the CDR3 is TGCAGTGCTAGAGCTGGGGCCAACGTCCTGACTTTC.

This clonotype was seen at least ten times. The rearrangement uses TRBV6-6 and TRBJ2-2, with D uncertain. Germline CDR1 is MNHNY and CDR2 is SVGAGI (reference sequence). This CDR3 comprises 15 residues. The V end was cut by 5 bases, the J end by 2 bases, with 12 bases between. CDR3 loop: CASSESGLNTGELFF. DNA of the CDR3: TGTGCCAGCAGTGAGTCGGGCCTTAACACCGGGGAGCTGTTTTTT.

This chain joins TRBV5-4 and TRBJ1-1; D not certain. CDR3 length: 12 amino acids. The germline V gene encodes CDR1 SGHNT and CDR2 YYREEE (reference sequence). Between the trimmed V and J ends, which lost 2 bases and 4 bases, there was a span of 6 bases. The CDR3 sequence: CASSLSGTEAFF. The CDR3, as DNA: TGTGCCAGCAGCTTATCGGGCACTGAAGCTTTCTTT.

Ten or more counts support this clonotype. In DNA, the CDR3 is TGTGCCAGCAGCCTCCTACTGAACACTGAAGCTTTCTTT. This codes for CASSLLLNTEAFF. V usage is TRBV3-1 and J usage is TRBJ1-1; no clear D. V was cut by 4 bases and J by 0 bases, with 6 bases left in between. The CDR3 is made up of 13 amino acids. Germline CDR1 is LGHDT and CDR2 is YNNKEL (reference sequence).

This clonotype is termed medium-sized (0.01 to 0.1%). The J gene is TRBJ1-6, the V gene TRBV7-6; possible D gene TRBD1, 5 bases. The V gene's germline CDR1 is SGHVS and CDR2 FNYEAQ. This CDR3 has 15 residues. V dropped 3 bases and J dropped 6 bases, with 12 bases sitting between them. In nucleotides, the CDR3 is TGTGCCAGCAGCTTGGGCGGGGCGGGTAATTCACCCCTCCACTTT. Its protein is CASSLGGAGNSPLHF.

The chain joins TRBV6-2 or TRBV6-3 to TRBJ2-7; D gene unclear. The CDR3 spans 14 residues. Trimming pared 2 bases from V and 0 bases from J, leaving 8 bases between. Germline CDR1 is MNHEY and CDR2 is SVGEGT. Here the CDR3 DNA reads TGTGCCAGCAGTTACAGGGTTAGCTCCTACGAGCAGTACTTC. The encoded protein is CASSYRVSSYEQYF.

The rearrangement joins TRBV7-8 to TRBJ2-7, with no clear D. V lost 5 bases and J 9 bases, leaving 20 bases between the germline ends. The CDR3 covers 14 residues. The germline gives CDR1 SGHVS, CDR2 FQNEAQ. The CDR3 nucleotides read TGTGCCAGCAGCCTCCACGAACACCGGACCGTGCAGTACTTC. This sequence encodes CASSLHEHRTVQYF. Using reference TRBV7-8 and TRBJ2-7 for the parts outside the CDR3, the full variable domain is GAGVSQSPRYKVAKRGQDVALRCDPISGHVSLFWYQQALGQGPEFLTYFQNEAQLDKSGLPSDRFFAERPEGSVSTLKIQRTQQEDSAVYLCASSLHEHRTVQYFGPGTRLTVT.

The chain joins TRBV29-1 to TRBJ2-1, with 11 bases matching TRBD2. CDR3 length: 14 amino acids. Looked up from germline, CDR1 is SQVTM and CDR2 is ANQGSEA. The junction had 6 bases not matched to a gene; V was cut back by 6 bases and J by 5 bases. CDR3 sequence reads: CSVRTSGSDNEQFF. The CDR3 nucleotides are TGCAGCGTCCGGACTAGCGGGTCGGACAATGAGCAGTTCTTC.

This clonotype occurred a few times. V is TRBV20-1 and J is TRBJ1-1; unclear D gene. Between the trimmed V and J ends, which lost 4 bases and 0 bases, there was a span of 15 bases. Germline lookup yields CDR1 DFQATT and CDR2 SNEGSKA (reference sequence). The CDR3 contains 15 residues. CDR3 in amino acids: CSAIYGWGLNTEAFF. In nucleotides, the CDR3 is TGCAGTGCTATTTATGGTTGGGGATTGAACACTGAAGCTTTCTTT.

There are a few counts of this clonotype. This chain links TRBV5-1 with TRBJ2-5; unclear D gene. Looked up from germline, CDR1 is SGHRS and CDR2 is YFSETQ. The CDR3 has 13 amino acids. Deletions cut 0 bases from V and 1 base from J, with 4 bases between. CDR3 sequence: CASSLGSQETQYF. CDR3 coding DNA: TGCGCCAGCAGCTTGGGTAGCCAAGAGACCCAGTACTTC.

This clonotype was counted only a few times. The V gene is TRBV6-4, the J gene TRBJ2-3, with 12 bases aligning to TRBD2. V trimming: 4 bases; J trimming: 4 bases; junction bases outside the gene matches: 0. This CDR3 spans 14 amino acids. Germline V gene sequence: CDR1 MRHNA, CDR2 SNTAGT. The CDR3 nucleotides read TGTGCCAGCAGTGCTAGCGGGGGGGCAGATACGCAGTATTTT. It encodes CASSASGGADTQYF.

This chain links TRBV20-1 with TRBJ2-1; D call uncertain. V dropped 3 bases and J dropped 8 bases, with 14 bases sitting between them. The CDR3 runs 13 residues. Germline loops: CDR1 DFQATT, CDR2 SNEGSKA (reference sequence). The CDR3 DNA reads TGCAGTGCTAGGGGTCCTACTTGGTATGAGCAGTTCTTC. It codes for CSARGPTWYEQFF.

This chain connects TRBV11-2 to TRBJ2-5; tentatively, D is TRBD2 (6 bases). This CDR3 is built from 14 residues. The germline V gene has CDR1 SGHAT and CDR2 FQNNGV. V lost 0 bases, J lost 7 bases, and 12 bases lay in between. This CDR3 reads CASSLDTGAGTQYF. DNA of the CDR3: TGTGCCAGCAGCTTAGATACAGGAGCGGGGACCCAGTACTTC.

A note on this clonotype: A much larger clone lies a single base off, so this may be a read error. The V and J genes are TRBV20-1 and TRBJ2-1; TRBD2 agrees at 11 bases. CDR3 size: 14 residues. Germline V CDR1 and CDR2: DFQATT, SNEGSKA (reference sequence). CDR3 region: CGAKLAGDYGEQFF. DNA for the CDR3: TGCGGTGCTAAACTAGCGGGAGATTATGGTGAGCAGTTCTTC.

This clonotype was counted at least ten times. This chain joins TRBV5-1 and TRBJ2-5; 10 nucleotides agree with TRBD2. This CDR3 is built from 16 residues. Germline V CDR1 and CDR2: SGHRS, YFSETQ. J gave up 3 bases and V 3 bases, and 8 bases lay outside the gene matches. The CDR3 protein is CASSSSSAGGEETQYF. CDR3 DNA: TGCGCCAGCAGCTCCTCCTCAGCGGGAGGGGAAGAGACCCAGTACTTC.

Within the sample, this clonotype is medium-sized. V gene TRBV19 combines with J gene TRBJ2-1, with a tentative D call TRBD2 (6 bases). Germline V gene lookup returns CDR1 LNHDA and CDR2 SQIVND (reference sequence). The CDR3 extends over 15 amino acids. V was clipped by 6 bases and J by 4 bases, with 16 bases between them. The CDR3 loop reads CASRQTTGRYNEQFF. CDR3 DNA sequence: TGTGCCAGTAGGCAAACTACTGGGAGGTACAATGAGCAGTTCTTC.

This chain uses TRBV9 with TRBJ1-1; D remains unclear. CDR3 length equals 15 residues. CDR1 SGDLS and CDR2 YYNGEE come from the germline V gene. V lost 4 bases, J lost 3 bases, and 16 bases lay in between. The CDR3 is CASSPSPKADTEAFF. The DNA for the CDR3 is TGTGCCAGCAGCCCCAGCCCAAAGGCGGACACTGAAGCTTTCTTT.

This clonotype was seen ten or more times. J is TRBJ2-2 and V is TRBV30; D is possibly TRBD2 (6 bases). Trimming stripped 1 base from V and 3 bases from J, with 9 bases between. Germline V gives CDR1 GTSNPN, CDR2 SVGIG (reference sequence). The CDR3 is 14 residues long. The chain's CDR3 is CAWSGGGDTGELFF. CDR3 DNA sequence: TGTGCCTGGAGTGGAGGAGGGGACACCGGGGAGCTGTTTTTT.

By frequency in the sample, this clonotype is medium-sized. This sequence joins TRBV20-1 and TRBJ2-1, with D perhaps assigned TRBD1 or TRBD2 (5 bases each). Trimming removed 0 bases from V and 5 bases from J, with 14 bases in between. This CDR3 comprises 15 residues. From germline, CDR1 is DFQATT and CDR2 SNEGSKA (reference sequence). This chain's CDR3 is CSARDPRGSDNEQFF. In nucleotides, the CDR3 is TGCAGTGCTAGAGATCCGAGGGGAAGTGACAATGAGCAGTTCTTC.

V is TRBV12-5 and J is TRBJ2-6; no clear D. V was shortened by 4 bases and J by 2 bases, with 6 bases between the two germline ends. The CDR3 consists of 14 residues. The germline gives CDR1 LGHNT, CDR2 FRNRAP. The CDR3 DNA sequence: TGTGCTAGTGGTTCTGGGACTGGGGCCAACGTCCTGACTTTC. Its protein is CASGSGTGANVLTF.